The 26 T cell receptor beta chains in this list originate from one sample, sequenced in a study of blood T cell repertoires in COVID-19. Clones were sequenced by immunoSEQ multiplex PCR, and TCRdb holds only the in-frame ones, with some missing. The data contain some 340,000 clones, roughly four fifths of them singletons. Sequencing input: PBMCs or T cells enriched from blood (not recorded which). The receptors stem from a woman aged 45 to 65 who had recovered from COVID-19.

The genes are TRBV5-1 and TRBJ2-5; a possible D gene is TRBD2 (5 bases). CDR3 size: 14 residues. Trimming left V 0 bases short and J 5 bases short, with 11 bases between. CDR1 SGHRS and CDR2 YFSETQ come from the germline V gene. The CDR3: CASSLVDGGETQYF. The CDR3 coding sequence is TGCGCCAGCAGCTTGGTAGATGGCGGGGAGACCCAGTACTTC.

The rearrangement joins TRBV3-1 (or the pseudogene TRBV3-2) to TRBJ2-2, with D perhaps TRBD2 (6 bases). V shed 2 bases and J shed 3 bases, with 16 bases lying between them. The CDR3 runs to 17 residues. Per germline, CDR1 LGHDT and CDR2 YNNKEL (reference sequence). The DNA for the CDR3 is TGTGCCAGCAGCCAAATTTCCGGGAGACGCGACACCGGGGAGCTGTTTTTT. Its protein is CASSQISGRRDTGELFF.

This chain joins TRBV6-1 and TRBJ1-2; 8 bases line up with TRBD1. Germline CDR1 and CDR2: MNHNS and SASEGT. This CDR3 spans 16 amino acids. Trimming removed 3 bases from V and 4 bases from J; junction bases left unmatched: 10. The CDR3, as DNA: TGTGCCAGCAGTGATGTCGCCCGACAGGGGAGCTATGGCTACACCTTC. This gives the protein CASSDVARQGSYGYTF.

The chain links TRBV12-3 or TRBV12-4 to TRBJ1-6; D not certain. The CDR3 length is 13 residues. V shed 1 base and J shed 9 bases, with 7 bases lying between them. In DNA, the CDR3 is TGTGCCAGCAGTTTAGACGGTTTTTCACCCCTCCACTTT. It translates to CASSLDGFSPLHF.

This chain uses TRBV6-5 with TRBJ1-1; possible D gene TRBD1, 6 bases. Germline CDR1 reads MNHEY; CDR2 reads SVGAGI. This CDR3 is built from 15 residues. V was pared by 2 bases and J by 3 bases, with 13 bases between. The CDR3 loop is CASSYGGAEHTEAFF. The DNA for the CDR3 is TGTGCCAGCAGTTACGGGGGGGCTGAGCACACTGAAGCTTTCTTT.

V and J are TRBV11-3 and TRBJ1-1, with a possible D match to TRBD1 (6 bases). There are 14 residues in the CDR3. V dropped 6 bases and J dropped 0 bases, with 11 bases sitting between them. The germline CDR1 and CDR2 sequences are SGHNT and YENEEA. The CDR3 loop reads CASSLGQMNTEAFF. Here the CDR3 DNA reads TGTGCCAGCAGTCTCGGACAGATGAACACTGAAGCTTTCTTT.

The chain joins TRBV5-1 to TRBJ2-3; 7 bases match TRBD2. Germline CDR1 and CDR2: SGHRS and YFSETQ. CDR3 length: 16 amino acids. With V trimmed by 0 bases and J by 4 bases, 8 bases remained unmatched. The CDR3 spells CASSLVSSGDADTQYF. The CDR3 DNA follows: TGCGCCAGCAGCTTGGTTTCTAGCGGAGACGCAGATACGCAGTATTTT.

This chain links TRBV27 with TRBJ2-3; TRBD2 matches at 12 bases. The CDR3 spans 16 residues. V shed 7 bases, J shed 4 bases, and the junction held 9 bases outside the gene matches. In germline, CDR1 is MNHEY, CDR2 SMNVEV (reference sequence). The CDR3 spells CASMWLAGGLADTQYF. CDR3 sequence (DNA): TGTGCCAGCATGTGGCTAGCGGGGGGGTTGGCAGATACGCAGTATTTT.

The chain carries TRBV6-2 or TRBV6-3 and TRBJ1-2, with 7 bases that match TRBD1. CDR3 length equals 12 residues. V lost 5 bases, J lost 4 bases, and 1 base stayed unmatched. CDR1 is MNHEY, CDR2 SVGEGT, per germline. CDR3 DNA: TGTGCCAGCAGTCCAGGGGGCTATGGCTACACCTTC. Translated: CASSPGGYGYTF.

The CDR3 protein is CASSEGQGTNYGYTF. The CDR3 DNA sequence: TGCGCCAGCAGCGAGGGACAGGGGACTAACTATGGCTACACCTTC. This chain joins TRBV5-1 and TRBJ1-2, with 10 positions matching TRBD1. V was pared by 4 bases and J by 0 bases, with 3 bases of the junction left unmatched. Germline-derived CDR1 and CDR2 are SGHRS and YFSETQ. This CDR3 contains 15 residues.

The chain recombines TRBV27 with TRBJ2-1, with D uncertain. Trimming stripped 6 bases from V and 5 bases from J, with 17 bases between. The CDR3 runs 15 residues. Germline CDR1 MNHEY, CDR2 SMNVEV (reference sequence). The CDR3, as DNA: TGTGCCAGCAGAACAATAAGTCACGTCCACAATGAGCAGTTCTTC. Protein: CASRTISHVHNEQFF.

The sample holds one count of this clone. This sequence joins TRBV29-1 and TRBJ2-3, with a weak D call TRBD2 (5 bases). The CDR3 spans 14 residues. V shed 6 bases and J shed 4 bases, with 17 bases lying between them. Germline assignment: CDR1 SQVTM and CDR2 ANQGSEA. This CDR3 is CSVYPGISPDTQYF. CDR3 nucleotides: TGCAGCGTCTATCCCGGGATTAGTCCAGATACGCAGTATTTT.

The CDR3, as DNA: TGTGCCAGCAGCTTAACGAGGGCTTTATCCTACGAGCAGTACTTC. The encoded protein is CASSLTRALSYEQYF. The chain recombines TRBV7-8 with TRBJ2-7; a weak D match, TRBD2 (5 bases). This CDR3 comprises 15 residues. Trimming took 2 bases from V and 1 from J, leaving 12 bases between them. Germline assignment: CDR1 SGHVS and CDR2 FQNEAQ.

This sequence joins TRBV18 and TRBJ2-1; 11 nucleotides align to TRBD2. The CDR3 sequence is 16 residues long. Germline CDR1 and CDR2: KGHSH and LQKENI. The V segment lost 5 bases and the J segment 6 bases; nucleotides outside the gene matches: 9. The CDR3 DNA reads as TGTGCCAGCTCATCAGTAGGGACTAGCGGAATCAATGAGCAGTTCTTC. It is translated as CASSSVGTSGINEQFF.

The gene calls are TRBV30 and TRBJ1-2; D possibly corresponds to TRBD1 (6 bases). CDR1 and CDR2 from the germline V gene are GTSNPN and SVGIG (reference sequence). This CDR3 spans 13 amino acids. Trimming removed 3 bases from V and 4 bases from J, with 12 bases in between. The CDR3 is CAWSPGDIYGYTF. In DNA form, the CDR3 reads TGTGCCTGGAGCCCAGGGGATATCTATGGCTACACCTTC.

The chain is built from TRBV10-3 and TRBJ1-4, with 9 bases that match TRBD1. Trimming removed 3 bases from V and 2 bases from J; junction bases left unmatched: 4. Germline CDR1 is ENHRY and CDR2 is SYGVKD. CDR3 length: 16 residues. Here the CDR3 reads CAISETGGPTNEKLFF. Written as DNA, the CDR3 is TGTGCCATCAGTGAAACAGGGGGCCCCACTAATGAAAAACTGTTTTTT.

The V gene is TRBV25-1, the J gene TRBJ2-5; D is perhaps TRBD2 (5 bases). V was trimmed by 7 bases and J by 5 bases, leaving 11 bases between them. This CDR3 spans 12 amino acids. Germline CDR1 reads MGHDK; CDR2 reads SYGVNS. This CDR3 reads CASTARGETQYF. DNA for the CDR3: TGTGCCAGCACGGCACGAGGGGAGACCCAGTACTTC. The full variable domain, completed using reference TRBV25-1 and TRBJ2-5, is EADIYQTPRYLVIGTGKKITLECSQTMGHDKMYWYQQDPGMELHLIHYSYGVNSTEKGDLSSESTVSRIRTEHFPLTLESARPSHTSQYLCASTARGETQYFGPGTRLLVL.

This clone was recorded once. The gene calls are TRBV2 and TRBJ2-1; the D gene is possibly TRBD2 (6 bases). CDR3 size: 14 residues. The germline V gene has CDR1 SNHLY and CDR2 FYNNEI. V gave up 9 bases and J gave up 5 bases, with 17 bases separating them. The CDR3 region is CASASGRGNNEQFF. The CDR3 DNA reads as TGTGCCAGTGCGTCCGGGAGAGGGAACAATGAGCAGTTCTTC.

V and J are TRBV19 and TRBJ1-2; 11 bases match TRBD1. Germline lookup yields CDR1 LNHDA and CDR2 SQIVND (reference sequence). J gave up 6 bases and V 1 base, and 7 bases lay outside the gene matches. This CDR3 is built from 16 residues. CDR3 sequence: CASSIVVRDRGNGYTF. CDR3 in DNA: TGTGCCAGTAGTATAGTCGTGAGGGACAGGGGGAATGGCTACACCTTC.

The gene calls are TRBV6-5 and TRBJ2-7; unclear D gene. Trimming stripped 7 bases from V and 2 bases from J, with 12 bases between. The germline gives CDR1 MNHEY, CDR2 SVGAGI. This CDR3 comprises 13 residues. The CDR3 loop is CASNGHGPYEQYF. The CDR3 region has the DNA TGTGCCAGCAATGGGCATGGCCCCTACGAGCAGTACTTC.

The genes are TRBV11-3 and TRBJ2-5; weak D call: TRBD2 (6 bases). The CDR3 covers 15 residues. Germline V CDR1 and CDR2: SGHNT, YENEEA. V was cut by 3 bases and J by 3 bases, with 14 bases left in between. CDR3 loop: CASSLGGGAKETQYF. CDR3 nucleotide sequence: TGTGCCAGCAGCTTGGGGGGAGGCGCGAAAGAGACCCAGTACTTC.

The rearrangement joins TRBV6-4 to TRBJ2-5; 8 bases match TRBD2. The CDR3 has 15 amino acids. Germline CDR1 is MRHNA and CDR2 is SNTAGT. With V trimmed by 6 bases and J by 5 bases, 11 bases remained unmatched. CDR3 region: CASRPSAGLGETQYF. CDR3 nucleotides: TGTGCCAGCAGACCCTCAGCGGGACTAGGGGAGACCCAGTACTTC.

The chain couples TRBV4-3 to TRBJ2-3; 11 positions agree with TRBD2. After removal of 2 bases from V and 3 bases from J, the junction contained 4 bases not matched to a gene. Germline V gives CDR1 LGHNA, CDR2 YSLEER. The CDR3 covers 16 residues. Here the CDR3 DNA reads TGCGCCAGCAGCCAAAATAGCGGGAGGGTAACAGATACGCAGTATTTT. Protein: CASSQNSGRVTDTQYF.

The chain employs TRBV5-1 and TRBJ2-3; 9 nucleotides agree with TRBD1. The CDR3 length is 14 residues. V shed 4 bases and J 6 bases; nucleotides not matched to a gene: 6. The V gene's germline CDR1 is SGHRS and CDR2 YFSETQ. The CDR3 region is CASSPWTGDDTQYF. The CDR3 DNA follows: TGCGCCAGCAGCCCGTGGACAGGGGATGATACGCAGTATTTT. Variable domain in full (rest from reference TRBV5-1 and TRBJ2-3): KAGVTQTPRYLIKTRGQQVTLSCSPISGHRSVSWYQQTPGQGLQFLFEYFSETQRNKGNFPGRFSGRQFSNSRSEMNVSTLELGDSALYLCASSPWTGDDTQYFGPGTRLTVL.

CDR3 sequence: CASRLQGTSANGELFF. CDR3 nucleotide sequence: TGTGCCAGCAGGTTACAGGGGACTAGCGCGAACGGGGAGCTGTTTTTT. This chain uses TRBV7-6 with TRBJ2-2, with TRBD2 matching over 10 bases. Germline V gene lookup returns CDR1 SGHVS and CDR2 FNYEAQ. The CDR3 has 16 residues. Losses at the gene ends were 6 bases for V and 7 bases for J; bases not matched to a gene: 11.

This clone showed up just a few times. This chain uses TRBV18 with TRBJ1-1; TRBD1 matches at 9 bases. Trimming took 5 bases from V and 7 from J; bases not matched to a gene: 11. In germline, CDR1 is KGHSH, CDR2 LQKENI. The CDR3 consists of 15 residues. In DNA form, the CDR3 reads TGTGCCAGCTCATCTCAACAGGGGGCGATGCGTGAAGCTTTCTTT. It specifies CASSSQQGAMREAFF.